The clone carrying this T cell receptor beta chain was recorded a few times. Antigen unknown. PCR was performed using 60 Vbeta and 13 Jbeta primers. Assay used: immunoSEQ multiplex PCR; TCRdb lists only in-frame clones, some missing. This sample has some 130,000 clones, with 60% to 80% found just once. The sample belongs to a study of cytomegalovirus exposure and HLA in healthy donors. Findings of the study overall: A later analysis reportedly identified an Asian-associated ancestry cluster as carrying fewer N-insertions than the approximately 730-donor mean. Among the sequence variants, a highly shared cluster was likely an artifact of sequencing. Three chains linked to CMV were shown in vitro to be specific for CMV antigens.

The origin of this receptor is a male donor in good health and CMV-seronegative. Sequenced material: PBMCs.

CDR3 loop: CASATGVNQPQHF. The CDR3 nucleotides are TGTGCCAGTGCGACAGGGGTCAATCAGCCCCAGCATTTT. The chain combines TRBV2 with TRBJ1-5; 8 bases line up with TRBD1. V trimming: 9 bases; J trimming: 3 bases; junction bases outside the gene matches: 4. The CDR3 sequence is 13 residues long. Germline V gives CDR1 SNHLY, CDR2 FYNNEI.